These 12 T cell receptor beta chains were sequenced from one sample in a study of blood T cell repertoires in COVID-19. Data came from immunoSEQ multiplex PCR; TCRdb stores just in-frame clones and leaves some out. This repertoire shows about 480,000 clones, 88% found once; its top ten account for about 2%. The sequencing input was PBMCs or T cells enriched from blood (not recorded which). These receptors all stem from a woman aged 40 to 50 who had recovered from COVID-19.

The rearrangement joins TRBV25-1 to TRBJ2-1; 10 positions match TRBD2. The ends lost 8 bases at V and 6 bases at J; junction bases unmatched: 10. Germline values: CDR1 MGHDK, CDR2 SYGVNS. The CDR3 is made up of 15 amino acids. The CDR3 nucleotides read TGTGCCAGCGGCCCCTTAGCGGGAGGTAGCAATGAGCAGTTCTTC. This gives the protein CASGPLAGGSNEQFF.

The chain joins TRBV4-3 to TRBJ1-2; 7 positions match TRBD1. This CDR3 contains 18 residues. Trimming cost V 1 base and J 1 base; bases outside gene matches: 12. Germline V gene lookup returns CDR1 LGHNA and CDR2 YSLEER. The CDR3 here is CASSQGLGDSPLNYGYTF. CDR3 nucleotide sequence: TGCGCCAGCAGCCAAGGGCTAGGGGACAGCCCTCTTAACTATGGCTACACCTTC.

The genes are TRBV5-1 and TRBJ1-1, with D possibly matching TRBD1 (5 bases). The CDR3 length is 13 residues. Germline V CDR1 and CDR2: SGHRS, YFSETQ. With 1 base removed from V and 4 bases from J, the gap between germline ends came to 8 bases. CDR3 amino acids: CASSLLQGTEAFF. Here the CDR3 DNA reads TGCGCCAGCAGCTTGCTTCAGGGCACTGAAGCTTTCTTT.

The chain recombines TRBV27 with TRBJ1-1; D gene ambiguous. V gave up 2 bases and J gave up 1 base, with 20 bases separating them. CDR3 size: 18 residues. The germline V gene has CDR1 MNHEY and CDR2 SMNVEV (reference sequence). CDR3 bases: TGTGCCAGCAGTTTAGTTCTTAGTCCTCCCTCAAGGAACACTGAAGCTTTCTTT. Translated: CASSLVLSPPSRNTEAFF.

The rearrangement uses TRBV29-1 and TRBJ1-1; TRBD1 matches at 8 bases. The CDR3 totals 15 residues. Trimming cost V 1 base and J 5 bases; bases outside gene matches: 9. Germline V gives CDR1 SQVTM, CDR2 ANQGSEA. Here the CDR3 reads CSVEGGQGARTEAFF. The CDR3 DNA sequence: TGCAGCGTTGAAGGGGGGCAGGGGGCGCGAACTGAAGCTTTCTTT.

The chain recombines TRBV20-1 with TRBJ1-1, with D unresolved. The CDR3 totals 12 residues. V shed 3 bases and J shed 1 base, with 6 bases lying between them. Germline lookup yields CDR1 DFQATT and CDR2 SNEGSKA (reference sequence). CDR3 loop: CSASQANTEAFF. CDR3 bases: TGCAGTGCTAGTCAGGCGAACACTGAAGCTTTCTTT.

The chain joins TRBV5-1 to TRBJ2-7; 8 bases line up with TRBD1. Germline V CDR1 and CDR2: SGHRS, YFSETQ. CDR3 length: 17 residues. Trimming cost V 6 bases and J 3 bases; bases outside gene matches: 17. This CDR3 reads CASKRRTGQTPNYEQYF. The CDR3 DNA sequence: TGCGCCAGCAAACGAAGGACAGGGCAGACCCCTAACTACGAGCAGTACTTC. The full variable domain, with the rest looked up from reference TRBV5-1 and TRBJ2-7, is KAGVTQTPRYLIKTRGQQVTLSCSPISGHRSVSWYQQTPGQGLQFLFEYFSETQRNKGNFPGRFSGRQFSNSRSEMNVSTLELGDSALYLCASKRRTGQTPNYEQYFGPGTRLTVT.

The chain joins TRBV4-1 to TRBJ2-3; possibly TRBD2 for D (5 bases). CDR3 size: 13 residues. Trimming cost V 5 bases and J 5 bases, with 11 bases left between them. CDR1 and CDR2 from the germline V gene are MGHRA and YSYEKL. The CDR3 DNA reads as TGCGCCAGCAGCGACACGGGGAAAGATACGCAGTATTTT. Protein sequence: CASSDTGKDTQYF.

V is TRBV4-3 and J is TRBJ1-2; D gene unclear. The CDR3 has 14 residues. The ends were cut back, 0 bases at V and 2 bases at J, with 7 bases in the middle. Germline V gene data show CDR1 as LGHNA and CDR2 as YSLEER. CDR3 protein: CASSQESKNYGYTF. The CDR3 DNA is TGCGCCAGCAGCCAAGAGAGCAAGAACTATGGCTACACCTTC.

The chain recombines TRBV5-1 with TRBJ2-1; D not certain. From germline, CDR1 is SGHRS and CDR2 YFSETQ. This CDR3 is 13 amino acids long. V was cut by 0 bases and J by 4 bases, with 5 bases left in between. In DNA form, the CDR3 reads TGCGCCAGCAGCTTGGACCAGTACAATGAGCAGTTCTTC. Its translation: CASSLDQYNEQFF.

CDR3 sequence: CASSEGISGSTYEQYF. The CDR3 DNA follows: TGTGCCAGCAGTGAAGGAATTAGCGGGAGCACCTACGAGCAGTACTTC. The genes are TRBV6-1 and TRBJ2-7, with 9 nucleotides matching TRBD2. This CDR3 contains 16 residues. The germline gives CDR1 MNHNS, CDR2 SASEGT. Trimming took 1 base from V and 2 from J; bases not matched to a gene: 6.

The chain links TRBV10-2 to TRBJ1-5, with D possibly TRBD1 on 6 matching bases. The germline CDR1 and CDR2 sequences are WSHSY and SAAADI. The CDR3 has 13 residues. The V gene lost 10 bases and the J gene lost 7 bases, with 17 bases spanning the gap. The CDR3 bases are TGCGCCACCGATGCCATCCAGGGGCAGCCCCAGCATTTT. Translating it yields CATDAIQGQPQHF.